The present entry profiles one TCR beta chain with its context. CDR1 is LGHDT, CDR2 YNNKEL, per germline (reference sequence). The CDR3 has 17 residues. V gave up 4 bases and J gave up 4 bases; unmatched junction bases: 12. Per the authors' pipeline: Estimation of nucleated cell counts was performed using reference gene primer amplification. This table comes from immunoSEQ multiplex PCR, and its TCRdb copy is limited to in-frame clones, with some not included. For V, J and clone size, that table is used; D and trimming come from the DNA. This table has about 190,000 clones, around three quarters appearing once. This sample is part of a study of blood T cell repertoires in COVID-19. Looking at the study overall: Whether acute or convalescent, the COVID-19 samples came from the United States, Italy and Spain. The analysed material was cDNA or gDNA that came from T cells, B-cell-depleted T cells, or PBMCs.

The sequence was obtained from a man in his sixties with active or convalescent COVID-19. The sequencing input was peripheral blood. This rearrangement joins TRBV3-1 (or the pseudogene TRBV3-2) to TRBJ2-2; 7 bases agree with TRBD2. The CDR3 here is CASSLRRGRAGTGELFF. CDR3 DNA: TGTGCCAGCAGCCTACGTCGGGGGAGGGCGGGCACCGGGGAGCTGTTTTTT.